Presented here are 7 T cell receptor beta chains from one specimen sequenced in a study of chemoradiotherapy in HPV16-positive cancers. Assay used: immunoSEQ multiplex PCR; TCRdb lists only in-frame clones, some missing. The repertoire holds approximately 7,800 clones, with around 78% as singletons. The sample was acquired from a patient who underwent chemoradiotherapy. The receptor source for this set is a human donor with HPV-associated anogenital cancer.

This clone appeared once. This chain joins TRBV7-9 and TRBJ1-4, with D hard to call. The CDR3 is made up of 15 amino acids. CDR1 is SEHNR, CDR2 FQNEAQ, per germline (reference sequence). Trimming removed 3 bases at V and 2 bases at J, with 10 bases between. The DNA of the CDR3 is TGTGCCAGCAGCTTTATGACGGGGACTAATGAAAAACTGTTTTTT. This translates into CASSFMTGTNEKLFF. Supplemented by reference TRBV7-9 and TRBJ1-4, the full variable domain reads DTGVSQNPRHKITKRGQNVTFRCDPISEHNRLYWYRQTLGQGPEFLTYFQNEAQLEKSRLLSDRFSAERPKGSFSTLEIQRTEQGDSAMYLCASSFMTGTNEKLFFGSGTQLSVL.

This rearrangement joins TRBV5-5 to TRBJ1-3; D gene ambiguous. Germline-derived CDR1 and CDR2 are SGHKS and YYEKEE (reference sequence). Between the trimmed V and J ends, which lost 0 bases and 7 bases, there was a span of 8 bases. The CDR3 contains 13 residues. CDR3: CASSLDLRNTIYF. The CDR3 nucleotides are TGTGCCAGCAGCTTGGACCTTCGGAACACCATATATTTT.

The rearrangement links TRBV19 to TRBJ1-1; 7 nucleotides line up with TRBD1. The CDR3 totals 13 residues. Germline lookup yields CDR1 LNHDA and CDR2 SQIVND (reference sequence). The V segment lost 5 bases and the J segment 7 bases; nucleotides outside the gene matches: 7. CDR3 nucleotides: TGTGCCAGTAGTTTCACAGGGGCAAGTGAAGCTTTCTTT. As protein: CASSFTGASEAFF.

The chain is built from TRBV6-1 and TRBJ1-2; no clear D. The CDR3 is 15 residues long. V was pared by 4 bases and J by 8 bases, with 20 bases between. Germline CDR1 and CDR2: MNHNS and SASEGT. The CDR3 coding sequence is TGTGCCAGCAGTGTAGGTCCGGGGTACTTGAGAGGCTACACCTTC. It translates to CASSVGPGYLRGYTF.

The chain links TRBV19 to TRBJ2-2; tentatively, D is TRBD2 (6 bases). Germline CDR1 reads LNHDA; CDR2 reads SQIVND (reference sequence). The ends were cut back, 8 bases at V and 0 bases at J, with 13 bases in the middle. This CDR3 region has 15 residues. CDR3 sequence reads: CASGRYISNTGELFF. The CDR3 nucleotides are TGTGCCAGTGGGAGGTACATATCGAACACCGGGGAGCTGTTTTTT.

The V call is TRBV6-5, the J call TRBJ2-2, with 7 bases fitting TRBD1. This CDR3 spans 15 amino acids. The germline V gene has CDR1 MNHEY and CDR2 SVGAGI. V dropped 7 bases and J dropped 6; count of bases not matched to a gene: 11. CDR3: CASKNDRVGAGELFF. The CDR3 DNA follows: TGTGCCAGCAAGAACGACAGGGTGGGGGCCGGGGAGCTGTTTTTT.

This clone was seen more than once but under ten times. J is TRBJ2-3 and V is TRBV2; D is ambiguous. The V gene lost 5 bases and the J gene lost 6 bases, with 18 bases spanning the gap. The germline V gene encodes CDR1 SNHLY and CDR2 FYNNEI. CDR3 size: 15 residues. The DNA of the CDR3 is TGTGCCAGCAGTCAAGAGCAGACCCCAATGGATACGCAGTATTTT. It encodes CASSQEQTPMDTQYF.